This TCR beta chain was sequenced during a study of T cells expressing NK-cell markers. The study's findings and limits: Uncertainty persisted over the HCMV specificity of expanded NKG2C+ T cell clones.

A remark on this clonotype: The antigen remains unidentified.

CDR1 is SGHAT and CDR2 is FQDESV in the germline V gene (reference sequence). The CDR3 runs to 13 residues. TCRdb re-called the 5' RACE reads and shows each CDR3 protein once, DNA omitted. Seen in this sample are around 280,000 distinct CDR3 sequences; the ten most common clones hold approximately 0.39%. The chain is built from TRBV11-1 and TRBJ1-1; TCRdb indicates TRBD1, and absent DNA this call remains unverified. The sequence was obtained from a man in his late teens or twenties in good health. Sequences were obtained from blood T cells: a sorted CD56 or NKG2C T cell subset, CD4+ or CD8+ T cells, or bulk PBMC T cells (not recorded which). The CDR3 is CASNTGSGTEAFF.